These 27 T cell receptor beta chains were sequenced from one sample in a study of blood T cells in healthy people across ages. A sample-barcoded 5' primer and a J-beta primer mix were used in a second PCR of about 7 to 12 cycles. Each CDR3 protein is one row after TCRdb ran MiXCR on the 5' RACE reads. The data contain fewer than 900,000 distinct CDR3 sequences, 36% of them singletons. The source material was blood. Receptor source: a man younger than 30 in good health.

In its sample, this clonotype was seen once. Since the CDR3 does not end with the conserved phenylalanine or tryptophan, this likely comes from a read error. The chain has TRBV5-1 and TRBJ1-2; D is possibly TRBD1 (5 bases). Trimming removed 2 bases from V and 2 bases from J, with 13 bases in between. Germline V gene data show CDR1 as SGHRS and CDR2 as YFSETQ. The CDR3 has 15 residues. The CDR3 protein is CASSFGSGGNYGYTL. The CDR3 nucleotides are TGCGCCAGCAGCTTCGGGTCTGGGGGGAACTATGGCTACACCTTA.

The genes are TRBV20-1 and TRBJ2-7; TRBD2 aligns across 7 bases. Germline V gene sequence: CDR1 DFQATT, CDR2 SNEGSKA (reference sequence). V trimming: 4 bases; J trimming: 0 bases; junction bases outside the gene matches: 3. The CDR3 has 13 residues. CDR3 loop: CSATTSHSYEQYF. The CDR3 DNA reads as TGCAGTGCTACGACTAGCCACTCCTACGAGCAGTACTTC.

This chain connects TRBV5-1 to TRBJ2-3; D gene unclear. Trimming shortened V by 0 bases and J by 4 bases, and 6 bases separated the two germline ends. This CDR3 is 13 amino acids long. Germline values: CDR1 SGHRS, CDR2 YFSETQ. CDR3 residues: CASSLGYPDTQYF. The CDR3 bases are TGCGCCAGCAGCTTGGGTTACCCAGATACGCAGTATTTT.

This chain joins TRBV7-9 and TRBJ1-3, with D unresolved. V shed 5 bases and J shed 0 bases, with 11 bases lying between them. Germline V gives CDR1 SEHNR, CDR2 FQNEAQ (reference sequence). The CDR3 extends over 15 amino acids. The CDR3 DNA is TGTGCCAGCAGCGCCGGTAGCCTCTCTGGAAACACCATATATTTT. Its translation is CASSAGSLSGNTIYF.

This clonotype was seen only a few times. The V gene is TRBV5-5, the J gene TRBJ2-4, with no clear D. The J call may be mistaken, given a closer DNA end match to TRBJ2-5. The V gene's germline CDR1 is SGHKS and CDR2 YYEKEE (reference sequence). This CDR3 region has 15 residues. The CDR3 here is CASSLAYGFVETQYF. The CDR3, as DNA: TGTGCCAGCAGCTTGGCTTACGGGTTTGTGGAGACCCAGTACTTC.

Concerning this clonotype itself: The junction departs from the called germline gene at one end, perhaps through a read error. The chain uses TRBV12-3 or TRBV12-4 and TRBJ1-1; D is unresolved. The CDR3 is 15 residues long. The CDR3 region is CACSFARQWNTEAFF. The CDR3 coding sequence is TGTGCCTGCAGTTTTGCCCGACAATGGAACACTGAAGCTTTCTTT.

As to this clonotype: An end of the junction differs from the germline gene, which may be a read error. The CDR3 spells CSVEGQGAIYNEQFF. The CDR3 nucleotides read TGCAGCGTAGAAGGACAGGGGGCTATATACAATGAGCAGTTCTTC. The J gene is TRBJ2-1, the V gene TRBV29-1; 11 bases fit TRBD1. Germline CDR1 reads SQVTM; CDR2 reads ANQGSEA. There are 15 residues in the CDR3.

Notes on this clonotype: Compared with germline, one end of the junction differs, possibly owing to a read error. CDR3 bases: TGTGCCGGCAGTTTAGGGGGCGGGGGGCTCAACAATGAGCAGTACTTC. As protein: CAGSLGGGGLNNEQYF. The chain uses TRBV12-3 or TRBV12-4 and TRBJ2-1; D is perhaps TRBD2 (8 bases). Near its end, the DNA agrees better with TRBJ2-7, so the J call may be wrong. The CDR3 totals 16 residues.

In this sample, this clonotype turned up once. The V call is TRBV6-2 or TRBV6-3, the J call TRBJ2-2; 7 bases are shared with TRBD1. CDR3 size: 16 residues. V was pared by 5 bases and J by 5 bases, with 11 bases of the junction left unmatched. Germline V gene data show CDR1 as MNHEY and CDR2 as SVGEGT. The CDR3 loop reads CASSPQRTGGTGELFF. As DNA, the CDR3 is TGTGCCAGCAGTCCCCAGAGGACAGGAGGAACCGGGGAGCTGTTTTTT.

This clonotype has ten or more counts. CDR3 DNA sequence: TGCAGCGCCCCTAGCGGGGGTCCTGAGCAGTTCTTC. Protein: CSAPSGGPEQFF. The V and J genes are TRBV29-1 and TRBJ2-1; the match to TRBD2 covers 10 bases. The ends lost 7 bases at V and 9 bases at J; junction bases unmatched: 6. The germline V gene has CDR1 SQVTM and CDR2 ANQGSEA. This CDR3 comprises 12 residues.

A few counts support this clonotype. The DNA for the CDR3 is TGTGCCAGCAGTTTAAGGGTTTTCCGGGGGGCAGGGGAGCAGTACTTC. Translation gives CASSLRVFRGAGEQYF. The chain is built from TRBV27 and TRBJ2-7, with D possibly matching TRBD2 (7 bases). V shed 2 bases and J shed 7 bases, with 21 bases lying between them. Germline V lookup: CDR1 MNHEY, CDR2 SMNVEV (reference sequence). This CDR3 spans 16 amino acids.

This clonotype was counted at least ten times. The genes are TRBV7-2 and TRBJ2-4; D possibly uses TRBD1 or TRBD2 (5 bases each). The CDR3 consists of 15 residues. Trimming shortened V by 1 base and J by 5 bases, and 12 bases separated the two germline ends. Germline-derived CDR1 and CDR2 are SGHTA and FQGNSA. The CDR3 is CASSLDPGTQNIQYF. The CDR3, as DNA: TGTGCCAGCAGCTTAGATCCAGGGACCCAAAACATTCAGTACTTC.

This clonotype was counted a few times. The chain employs TRBV11-1 and TRBJ1-1; tentatively, D is TRBD1 (6 bases). Germline loops: CDR1 SGHAT, CDR2 FQDESV (reference sequence). The V end was cut by 4 bases, the J end by 7 bases, with 16 bases between. This CDR3 has 14 amino acids. The CDR3 region is CASSSFRTAGEAFF. In DNA, the CDR3 is TGTGCCAGCAGCTCCTTTCGGACAGCCGGTGAAGCTTTCTTT.

The V and J genes are TRBV9 and TRBJ1-1; no clear D gene. CDR1 and CDR2 from the germline V gene are SGDLS and YYNGEE. V lost 0 bases and J 1 base, leaving 7 bases between the germline ends. This CDR3 has 14 residues. The DNA of the CDR3 is TGTGCCAGCAGCGTAGATGGGCAGAACACTGAAGCTTTCTTT. This translates into CASSVDGQNTEAFF.

This clonotype was recorded a few times. V and J are TRBV30 and TRBJ2-3; 10 nucleotides align to TRBD2. The CDR3 contains 16 residues. Germline values: CDR1 GTSNPN, CDR2 SVGIG (reference sequence). V dropped 1 base and J dropped 3; count of bases not matched to a gene: 7. This CDR3 is CAWSAGTSGVTDTQYF. In DNA, the CDR3 is TGTGCCTGGAGTGCGGGAACTAGCGGGGTAACAGATACGCAGTATTTT.

This clonotype was observed a few times. The gene calls are TRBV5-1 and TRBJ1-1; possible D gene TRBD1, 6 bases. This CDR3 is 17 amino acids long. V lost 0 bases to trimming and J lost 7 bases, with 22 bases between them. Germline CDR1 SGHRS, CDR2 YFSETQ. In nucleotides, the CDR3 is TGCGCCAGCAGCTTGGGTTTTTGGGGGGGCCTCGGCGGTGAAGCTTTCTTT. This codes for CASSLGFWGGLGGEAFF.

This clonotype was counted only a few times. V is TRBV18 and J is TRBJ1-2; possible D gene TRBD1, 6 bases. Germline assignment: CDR1 KGHSH and CDR2 LQKENI. Trimming pared 2 bases from V and 7 bases from J, leaving 17 bases between. The CDR3 contains 15 residues. The CDR3 coding sequence is TGTGCCAGCTCACCAATGTCACAGGGTGAGGGTGGCTACACCTTC. Protein: CASSPMSQGEGGYTF.

The CDR3 reads CASGRRAFF. The CDR3 DNA follows: TGTGCCAGCGGGAGGAGGGCTTTCTTT. The rearrangement uses TRBV12-3 or TRBV12-4 and TRBJ1-1, with no clear D. V was shortened by 8 bases and J by 11 bases, with 9 bases between the two germline ends. This CDR3 has 9 residues.

J is TRBJ1-1 and V is TRBV7-8; D remains unclear. CDR1 and CDR2 from the germline V gene are SGHVS and FQNEAQ. Trimming took 5 bases from V and 0 from J, leaving 16 bases between them. The CDR3 runs to 16 residues. The CDR3 here is CASSNSLRILNTEAFF. The CDR3 nucleotides are TGTGCCAGCAGCAACAGCCTCCGGATTCTGAACACTGAAGCTTTCTTT.

This chain links TRBV29-1 with TRBJ2-3, with D unclear. Germline V gene data show CDR1 as SQVTM and CDR2 as ANQGSEA. The V end lost 4 bases, the J end lost 0 bases, and 11 bases lay between the germline ends. CDR3 length equals 14 residues. The CDR3 reads CSVVLITSTDTQYF. The DNA for the CDR3 is TGCAGCGTTGTCTTGATTACTAGCACAGATACGCAGTATTTT.

This clonotype was counted many times. CDR3 nucleotides: TGTGCCAGCACTCCGCGGACAGGGAGGGATGAGCAGTTCTTC. This sequence encodes CASTPRTGRDEQFF. The gene calls are TRBV12-3 or TRBV12-4 and TRBJ2-1, with D tentatively TRBD1 (8 bases). The CDR3 has 14 amino acids. V was pared by 7 bases and J by 8 bases, with 18 bases between.

The rearrangement uses TRBV7-2 and TRBJ2-1; 9 nucleotides agree with TRBD1. The CDR3 has 14 amino acids. The V gene end was trimmed by 3 bases and the J gene end by 9 bases; junction bases not matched to a gene: 6. The V gene's germline CDR1 is SGHTA and CDR2 FQGNSA. The CDR3 nucleotides are TGTGCCAGCAGCTTTGACAGGGGGGGTAGTGAGCAGTTCTTC. Its translation is CASSFDRGGSEQFF.

This clonotype was seen ten or more times. The chain combines TRBV30 with TRBJ2-7; 7 bases line up with TRBD2. V was pared by 3 bases and J by 2 bases, with 4 bases of the junction left unmatched. This CDR3 is 13 amino acids long. Looked up from germline, CDR1 is GTSNPN and CDR2 is SVGIG (reference sequence). CDR3 sequence (DNA): TGTGCCTGGAGAGCTAGCGGAGCCTACGAGCAGTACTTC. Protein product: CAWRASGAYEQYF.

The gene calls are TRBV2 and TRBJ1-4, with 9 positions matching TRBD1. Germline V gene data show CDR1 as SNHLY and CDR2 as FYNNEI. Trimming cost V 5 bases and J 7 bases; bases outside gene matches: 8. The CDR3 is 15 amino acids. In DNA, the CDR3 is TGTGCCAGCAGTTTGGACAGGGGCCGGGTTGAAAAACTGTTTTTT. Residues: CASSLDRGRVEKLFF.

This chain links TRBV29-1 with TRBJ2-1; no clear D gene. The CDR3 totals 11 residues. CDR1 is SQVTM and CDR2 is ANQGSEA in the germline V gene. Trimming left V 4 bases short and J 10 bases short, with 11 bases between. This CDR3 is CSVVRTTEQFF. Written as DNA, the CDR3 is TGCAGCGTTGTTAGAACGACGGAGCAGTTCTTC.

This chain connects TRBV6-5 to TRBJ2-2, with 9 bases lining up with TRBD2. This CDR3 is 13 amino acids long. Germline CDR1 is MNHEY and CDR2 is SVGAGI. The junction had 1 base not matched to a gene; V was cut back by 7 bases and J by 4 bases. The CDR3 here is CASNSGGTGELFF. The CDR3, as DNA: TGTGCCAGCAATAGCGGGGGCACCGGGGAGCTGTTTTTT.

There are a few counts of this clonotype. This sequence joins TRBV7-9 and TRBJ2-1, with D perhaps matching TRBD1 (5 bases). CDR1 and CDR2 from the germline V gene are SEHNR and FQNEAQ (reference sequence). This CDR3 region has 14 residues. The V end lost 4 bases, the J end lost 0 bases, and 7 bases lay between the germline ends. The CDR3 DNA reads as TGTGCCAGCAGCTCGGACAACTCCTACAATGAGCAGTTCTTC. It specifies CASSSDNSYNEQFF. Looking up the rest from reference TRBV7-9 and TRBJ2-1 gives the full variable domain: DTGVSQNPRHKITKRGQNVTFRCDPISEHNRLYWYRQTLGQGPEFLTYFQNEAQLEKSRLLSDRFSAERPKGSFSTLEIQRTEQGDSAMYLCASSSDNSYNEQFFGPGTRLTVL.